The 18 T cell receptor beta chains presented below share a single source sample, sequenced in a study of blood T cell repertoires in COVID-19. Libraries were prepared by immunoSEQ multiplex PCR; TCRdb keeps only in-frame clonotypes and omits some of them. In the table there are approximately 63,000 clones, 60% to 85% of which are singletons. The sample consisted of peripheral blood. These receptor sequences come from a woman aged 80 or over with acute or convalescent COVID-19.

The V and J genes are TRBV30 and TRBJ2-7; 10 bases are a match to TRBD1. The CDR3 spans 17 residues. V lost 2 bases and J lost 0; bases outside the gene matches: 10. CDR1 GTSNPN and CDR2 SVGIG come from the germline V gene (reference sequence). CDR3 region: CAWSTRQGARVSYEQYF. In DNA, the CDR3 is TGTGCCTGGAGTACCCGACAGGGGGCTCGTGTCTCCTACGAGCAGTACTTC. Combining the CDR3 with reference TRBV30 and TRBJ2-7 gives the whole variable domain SQTIHQWPATLVQPVGSPLSLECTVEGTSNPNLYWYRQAAGRGLQLLFYSVGIGQISSEVPQNLSASRPQDRQFILSSKKLLLSDSGFYLCAWSTRQGARVSYEQYFGPGTRLTVT.

The chain is built from TRBV6-5 and TRBJ2-7; 9 nucleotides match TRBD1. Germline trimming cut 4 bases from V and 1 base from J; bases unmatched to any gene: 5. CDR1 is MNHEY and CDR2 is SVGAGI in the germline V gene. The CDR3 spans 15 residues. The CDR3 bases are TGTGCCAGCAGTTTAAGCGGGACAGGGTCCTACGAGCAGTACTTC. Protein product: CASSLSGTGSYEQYF.

This chain connects TRBV14 to TRBJ2-2; a possible D gene is TRBD2 (5 bases). The germline V gene has CDR1 SGHDN and CDR2 FVKESK. Trimming took off 1 base at V and 4 bases at J, with 10 bases between the two ends. CDR3 length equals 15 residues. CDR3 region: CASSQGILATGELFF. The CDR3, as DNA: TGTGCCAGCAGCCAAGGCATCCTAGCCACCGGGGAGCTGTTTTTT.

The chain employs TRBV28 and TRBJ2-1; tentative D call: TRBD2 (6 bases). Germline CDR1 reads MDHEN; CDR2 reads SYDVKM. The CDR3 runs 17 residues. V gave up 6 bases and J gave up 4 bases, with 22 bases separating them. This chain's CDR3 is CASSRGWTTPRYNEQFF. In nucleotides, the CDR3 is TGTGCCAGCAGCAGAGGGTGGACTACGCCACGGTACAATGAGCAGTTCTTC.

This clone has only a few counts. This sequence joins TRBV28 and TRBJ2-7; D perhaps matches TRBD1 (6 bases). The CDR3 contains 14 residues. Trimming removed 2 bases at V and 2 bases at J, with 10 bases between. Germline CDR1 MDHEN, CDR2 SYDVKM. The DNA for the CDR3 is TGTGCCAGCAGTTTAAGGACAGCCACCTACGAGCAGTACTTC. This translates into CASSLRTATYEQYF. The full variable domain, its missing parts supplied by reference TRBV28 and TRBJ2-7, is DVKVTQSSRYLVKRTGEKVFLECVQDMDHENMFWYRQDPGLGLRLIYFSYDVKMKEKGDIPEGYSVSREKKERFSLILESASTNQTSMYLCASSLRTATYEQYFGPGTRLTVT.

This clone was picked up one time. The chain recombines TRBV2 with TRBJ2-1; the D gene is possibly TRBD2 (6 bases). Trimming shortened V by 9 bases and J by 7 bases, and 19 bases separated the two germline ends. CDR3 length equals 14 residues. Looked up from germline, CDR1 is SNHLY and CDR2 is FYNNEI. CDR3 coding DNA: TGTGCCAGTCAGCGGGCCTACTCTGGGAATGAGCAGTTCTTC. Amino acids: CASQRAYSGNEQFF.

The CDR3 reads CASSRDRSYEQYF. CDR3 DNA: TGTGCCAGCAGCCGCGACAGGTCCTACGAGCAGTACTTC. This chain joins TRBV5-6 and TRBJ2-7; a possible D gene is TRBD1 (6 bases). The CDR3 loop spans 13 amino acids. Trimming shortened V by 4 bases and J by 1 base, and 9 bases separated the two germline ends. CDR1 SGHDT and CDR2 YYEEEE come from the germline V gene. Complete variable domain (other parts from reference TRBV5-6 and TRBJ2-7): DAGVTQSPTHLIKTRGQQVTLRCSPKSGHDTVSWYQQALGQGPQFIFQYYEEEERQRGNFPDRFSGHQFPNYSSELNVNALLLGDSALYLCASSRDRSYEQYFGPGTRLTVT.

The chain carries TRBV27 and TRBJ2-1, with 10 bases identical to TRBD1. Germline V gene data show CDR1 as MNHEY and CDR2 as SMNVEV (reference sequence). The CDR3 extends over 15 amino acids. V was clipped by 5 bases and J by 4 bases; unmatched bases: 5. The CDR3 sequence: CASSMRDRGYNEQFF. The CDR3 coding sequence is TGTGCCAGCAGTATGCGGGACAGGGGTTACAATGAGCAGTTCTTC.

The chain has TRBV7-2 and TRBJ2-6; D gene unclear. The germline V gene encodes CDR1 SGHTA and CDR2 FQGNSA. The CDR3 consists of 15 residues. Trimming stripped 3 bases from V and 4 bases from J, with 10 bases between. CDR3: CASSFIIAGANVLTF. As DNA, the CDR3 is TGTGCCAGCAGCTTCATTATAGCCGGGGCCAACGTCCTGACTTTC.

This clone was observed at least ten times. The chain combines TRBV4-1 with TRBJ2-1; 7 bases line up with TRBD1. CDR1 and CDR2 (germline): MGHRA, YSYEKL. V was pared by 2 bases and J by 7 bases, with 5 bases of the junction left unmatched. The CDR3 is made up of 14 amino acids. The CDR3 loop reads CASSQLGTVNEQFF. The CDR3 bases are TGCGCCAGCAGCCAACTAGGGACAGTGAATGAGCAGTTCTTC.

This clone was seen a single time. The rearrangement uses TRBV7-2 and TRBJ2-1, with TRBD2 matching 11 bases. The germline CDR1 and CDR2 sequences are SGHTA and FQGNSA. V shed 4 bases and J 3 bases; nucleotides not matched to a gene: 5. The CDR3 covers 16 residues. The CDR3 DNA sequence: TGTGCCAGCAGCTCCGTCGGGACTAGCGGCTACAATGAGCAGTTCTTC. It yields the protein CASSSVGTSGYNEQFF.

This clone has a single count. The chain joins TRBV2 to TRBJ1-1; D call uncertain. CDR1 is SNHLY, CDR2 FYNNEI, per germline. The CDR3 covers 13 residues. V was pared by 7 bases and J by 6 bases, with 15 bases between. The chain's CDR3 is CASKRMEQSEAFF. The CDR3 DNA follows: TGTGCCAGCAAGAGGATGGAGCAGTCTGAAGCTTTCTTT. The full variable domain, with the rest looked up from reference TRBV2 and TRBJ1-1, is EPEVTQTPSHQVTQMGQEVILRCVPISNHLYFYWYRQILGQKVEFLVSFYNNEISEKSEIFDDQFSVERPDGSNFTLKIRSTKLEDSAMYFCASKRMEQSEAFFGQGTRLTVV.

This clone occurred once. Other DNA sequences within the sample encode an identical CDR3. This chain uses TRBV28 with TRBJ1-5, with TRBD1 identical over 9 bases. CDR3 size: 15 residues. J was trimmed by 4 bases and V by 6 bases; bases with no gene match: 7. Germline CDR1 and CDR2: MDHEN and SYDVKM. Here the CDR3 reads CASSPGQGGNQPQHF. The CDR3 bases are TGTGCCAGCAGCCCGGGACAGGGTGGAAATCAGCCCCAGCATTTT.

J is TRBJ2-7 and V is TRBV19; the D gene is possibly TRBD2 (6 bases). The CDR3 covers 18 residues. Trimming took 7 bases from V and 0 from J, leaving 25 bases between them. CDR1 LNHDA and CDR2 SQIVND come from the germline V gene (reference sequence). As DNA, the CDR3 is TGTGCCAGTATCTTATGTCGCCCCGGGACTTTGAGCTCCTACGAGCAGTACTTC. Translated, it gives CASILCRPGTLSSYEQYF.

The chain is built from TRBV11-3 and TRBJ2-3, with TRBD2 matching over 7 bases. Germline V gene sequence: CDR1 SGHNT, CDR2 YENEEA. This CDR3 is 17 amino acids long. Losses at the gene ends were 7 bases for V and 1 base for J; bases not matched to a gene: 14. Here the CDR3 DNA reads TGTGCCAGCATCTCAGGAAGGTTAGCGGGCCGCACAGATACGCAGTATTTT. This codes for CASISGRLAGRTDTQYF.

The CDR3 sequence is CATSDRPSGSNEQFF. The CDR3 DNA sequence: TGTGCCACCAGTGATCGGCCTAGCGGGAGCAATGAGCAGTTCTTC. The chain combines TRBV24-1 with TRBJ2-1, with 10 bases matching TRBD2. Per germline, CDR1 KGHDR and CDR2 SFDVKD. The CDR3 has 15 residues. V was clipped by 3 bases and J by 6 bases; unmatched bases: 4.

The chain is built from TRBV11-2 and TRBJ2-1; a weak D match, TRBD1 (7 bases). Trimming removed 3 bases from V and 7 bases from J, with 13 bases in between. The CDR3 totals 14 residues. CDR1 SGHAT and CDR2 FQNNGV come from the germline V gene. The chain's CDR3 is CASSFTTGRNEQFF. As DNA, the CDR3 is TGTGCCAGCAGCTTCACGACAGGGAGGAATGAGCAGTTCTTC.

The chain is built from TRBV5-1 and TRBJ2-1; D gene unclear. Germline-derived CDR1 and CDR2 are SGHRS and YFSETQ. V was clipped by 5 bases and J by 7 bases, with 19 bases between them. The CDR3 consists of 15 residues. The CDR3 reads CASSLQPLPSNEQFF. In DNA form, the CDR3 reads TGCGCCAGCAGTCTACAGCCGCTTCCATCAAATGAGCAGTTCTTC.